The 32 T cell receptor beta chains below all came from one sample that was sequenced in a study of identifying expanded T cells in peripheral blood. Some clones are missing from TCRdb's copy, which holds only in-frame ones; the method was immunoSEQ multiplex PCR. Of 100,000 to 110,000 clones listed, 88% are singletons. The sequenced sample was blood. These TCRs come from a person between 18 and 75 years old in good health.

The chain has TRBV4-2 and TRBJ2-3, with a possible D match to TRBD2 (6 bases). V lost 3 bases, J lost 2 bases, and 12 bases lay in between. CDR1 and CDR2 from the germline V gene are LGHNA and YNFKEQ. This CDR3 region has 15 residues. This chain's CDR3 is CASSQTRAFTDTQYF. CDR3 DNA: TGTGCCAGCAGCCAGACTAGGGCATTCACAGATACGCAGTATTTT.

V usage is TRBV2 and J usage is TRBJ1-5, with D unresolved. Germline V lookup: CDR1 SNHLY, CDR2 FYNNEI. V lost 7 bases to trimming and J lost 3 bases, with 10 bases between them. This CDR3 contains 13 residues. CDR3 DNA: TGTGCCAGCAATGGACTGACCAATCAGCCCCAGCATTTT. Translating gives CASNGLTNQPQHF.

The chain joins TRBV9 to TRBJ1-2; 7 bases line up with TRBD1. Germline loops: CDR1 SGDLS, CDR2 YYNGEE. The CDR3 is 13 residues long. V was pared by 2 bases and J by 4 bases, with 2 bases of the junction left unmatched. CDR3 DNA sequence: TGTGCCAGCAGCGTCGGACAGGCCTATGGCTACACCTTC. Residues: CASSVGQAYGYTF.

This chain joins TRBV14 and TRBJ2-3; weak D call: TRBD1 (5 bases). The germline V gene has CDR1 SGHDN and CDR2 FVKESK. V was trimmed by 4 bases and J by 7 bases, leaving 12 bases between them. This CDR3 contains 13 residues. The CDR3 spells CASSPSPGNTQYF. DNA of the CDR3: TGTGCCAGCAGCCCCTCCCCAGGGAATACGCAGTATTTT.

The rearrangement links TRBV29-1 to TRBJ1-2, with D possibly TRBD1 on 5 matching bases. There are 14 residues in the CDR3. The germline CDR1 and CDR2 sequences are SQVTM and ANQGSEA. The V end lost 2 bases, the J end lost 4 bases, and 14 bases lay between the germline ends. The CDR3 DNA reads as TGCAGCGTTGAACTGCAGGGATACCCCTATGGCTACACCTTC. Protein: CSVELQGYPYGYTF.

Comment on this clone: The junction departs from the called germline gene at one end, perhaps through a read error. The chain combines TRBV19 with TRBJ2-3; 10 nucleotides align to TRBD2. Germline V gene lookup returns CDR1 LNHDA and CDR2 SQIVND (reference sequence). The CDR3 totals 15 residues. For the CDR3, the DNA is TGTGCCAGTAGTATACTAGCGGGAGTCACAGGTACGCAGTATTTT. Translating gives CASSILAGVTGTQYF.

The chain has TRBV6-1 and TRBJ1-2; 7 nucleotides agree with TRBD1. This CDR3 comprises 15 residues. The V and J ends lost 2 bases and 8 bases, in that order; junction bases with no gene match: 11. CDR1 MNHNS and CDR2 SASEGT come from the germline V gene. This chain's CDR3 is CASSERREGARGYTF. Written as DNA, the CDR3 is TGTGCCAGCAGTGAAAGAAGGGAGGGGGCGCGGGGCTACACCTTC.

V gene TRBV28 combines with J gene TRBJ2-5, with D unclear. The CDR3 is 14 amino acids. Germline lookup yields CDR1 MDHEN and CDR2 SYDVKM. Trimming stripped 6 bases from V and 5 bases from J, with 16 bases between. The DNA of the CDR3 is TGTGCCAGCAGCTGGGCTTCCCACGGGGAGACCCAGTACTTC. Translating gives CASSWASHGETQYF.

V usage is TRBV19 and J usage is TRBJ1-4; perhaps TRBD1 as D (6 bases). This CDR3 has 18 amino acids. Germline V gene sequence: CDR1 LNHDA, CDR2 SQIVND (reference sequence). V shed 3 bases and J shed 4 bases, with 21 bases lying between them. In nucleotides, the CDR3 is TGTGCCAGTAGTATGACAGGAACCGGGTCCCCTTTTAATGAAAAACTGTTTTTT. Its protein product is CASSMTGTGSPFNEKLFF.

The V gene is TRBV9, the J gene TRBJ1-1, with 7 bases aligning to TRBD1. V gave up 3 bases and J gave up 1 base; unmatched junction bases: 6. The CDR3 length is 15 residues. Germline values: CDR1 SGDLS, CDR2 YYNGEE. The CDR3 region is CASSEGGQPNTEAFF. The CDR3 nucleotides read TGTGCCAGCAGCGAAGGGGGACAGCCGAACACTGAAGCTTTCTTT.

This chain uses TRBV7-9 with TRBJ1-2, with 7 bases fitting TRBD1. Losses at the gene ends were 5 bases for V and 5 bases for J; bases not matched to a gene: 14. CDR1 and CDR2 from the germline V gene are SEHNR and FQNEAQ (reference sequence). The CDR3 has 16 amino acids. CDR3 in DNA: TGTGCCAGCAGCCTCGGACTGGATGGGGGACAGTATGGCTACACCTTC. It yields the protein CASSLGLDGGQYGYTF.

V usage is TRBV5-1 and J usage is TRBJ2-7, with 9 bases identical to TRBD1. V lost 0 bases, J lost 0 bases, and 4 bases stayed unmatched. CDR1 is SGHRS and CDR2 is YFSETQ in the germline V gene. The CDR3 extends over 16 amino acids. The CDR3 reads CASSLGGTGSSYEQYF. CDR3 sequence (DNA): TGCGCCAGCAGCTTGGGAGGGACAGGGAGCTCCTACGAGCAGTACTTC.

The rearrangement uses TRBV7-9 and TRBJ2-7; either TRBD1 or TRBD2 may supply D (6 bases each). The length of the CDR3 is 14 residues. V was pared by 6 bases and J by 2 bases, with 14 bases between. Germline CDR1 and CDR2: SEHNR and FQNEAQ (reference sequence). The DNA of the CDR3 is TGTGCCAGCAGTTCACGGGGGACAACCTACGAGCAGTACTTC. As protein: CASSSRGTTYEQYF.

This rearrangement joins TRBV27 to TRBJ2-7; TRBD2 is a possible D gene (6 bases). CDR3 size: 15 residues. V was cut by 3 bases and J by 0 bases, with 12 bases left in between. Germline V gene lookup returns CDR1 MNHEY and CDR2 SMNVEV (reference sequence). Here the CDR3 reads CASSFGSGSSYEQYF. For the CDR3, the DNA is TGTGCCAGCAGTTTCGGTTCCGGGAGCTCCTACGAGCAGTACTTC.

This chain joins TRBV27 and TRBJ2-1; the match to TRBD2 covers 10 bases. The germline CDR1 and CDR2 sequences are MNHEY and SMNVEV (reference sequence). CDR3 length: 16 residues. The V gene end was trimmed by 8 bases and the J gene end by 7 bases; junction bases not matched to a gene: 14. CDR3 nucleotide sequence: TGTGCCAGCGGTTCCCCCGCTAGCGGGAGTAGGAATGAGCAGTTCTTC. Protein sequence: CASGSPASGSRNEQFF.

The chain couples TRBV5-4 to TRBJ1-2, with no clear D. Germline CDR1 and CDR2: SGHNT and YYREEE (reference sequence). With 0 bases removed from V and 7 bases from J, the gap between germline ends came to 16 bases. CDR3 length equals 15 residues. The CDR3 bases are TGTGCCAGCAGCTTGGCCGGTATTAGGGTTTCTGGCTACACCTTC. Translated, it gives CASSLAGIRVSGYTF.

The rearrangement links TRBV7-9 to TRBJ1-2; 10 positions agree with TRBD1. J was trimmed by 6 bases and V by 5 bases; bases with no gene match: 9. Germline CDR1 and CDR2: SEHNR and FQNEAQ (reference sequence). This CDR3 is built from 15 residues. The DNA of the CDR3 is TGTGCCAGCAGCCAAGCCGGGACAGGGGCTGATGGCTACACCTTC. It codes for CASSQAGTGADGYTF.

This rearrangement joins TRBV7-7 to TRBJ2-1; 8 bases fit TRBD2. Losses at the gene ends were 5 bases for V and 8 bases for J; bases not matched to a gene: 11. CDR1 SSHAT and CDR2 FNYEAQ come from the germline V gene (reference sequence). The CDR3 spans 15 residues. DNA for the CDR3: TGTGCCAGCAGCCAGAGCAGCGGGAGTAACCATGAGCAGTTCTTC. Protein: CASSQSSGSNHEQFF. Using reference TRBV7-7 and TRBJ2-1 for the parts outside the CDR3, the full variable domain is GAGVSQSPRYKVTKRGQDVTLRCDPISSHATLYWYQQALGQGPEFLTYFNYEAQPDKSGLPSDRFSAERPEGSISTLTIQRTEQRDSAMYRCASSQSSGSNHEQFFGPGTRLTVL.

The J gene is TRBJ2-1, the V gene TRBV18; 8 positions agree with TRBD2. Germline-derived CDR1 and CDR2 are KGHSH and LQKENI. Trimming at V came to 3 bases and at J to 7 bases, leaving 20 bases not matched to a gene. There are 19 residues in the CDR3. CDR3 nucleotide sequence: TGTGCCAGCTCACCGTATGGTTCAGCGGGGGATACACAAGGGAATGAGCAGTTCTTC. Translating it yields CASSPYGSAGDTQGNEQFF.

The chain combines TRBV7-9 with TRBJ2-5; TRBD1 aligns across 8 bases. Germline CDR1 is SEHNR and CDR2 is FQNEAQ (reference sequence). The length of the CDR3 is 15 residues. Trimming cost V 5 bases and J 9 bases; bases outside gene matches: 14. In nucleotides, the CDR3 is TGTGCCAGCAGCCTAACACTGCAGGGGGCGCGGCCCCAGTACTTC. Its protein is CASSLTLQGARPQYF. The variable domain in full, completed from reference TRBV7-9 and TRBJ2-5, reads DTGVSQNPRHKITKRGQNVTFRCDPISEHNRLYWYRQTLGQGPEFLTYFQNEAQLEKSRLLSDRFSAERPKGSFSTLEIQRTEQGDSAMYLCASSLTLQGARPQYFGPGTRLLVL.

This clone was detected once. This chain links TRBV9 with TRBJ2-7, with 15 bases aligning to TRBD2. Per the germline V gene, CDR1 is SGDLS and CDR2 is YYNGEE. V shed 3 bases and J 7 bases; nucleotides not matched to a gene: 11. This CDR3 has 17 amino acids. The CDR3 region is CASSAGLGLAGGEEQYF. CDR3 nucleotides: TGTGCCAGCAGCGCCGGCTTGGGACTAGCGGGAGGCGAGGAGCAGTACTTC.

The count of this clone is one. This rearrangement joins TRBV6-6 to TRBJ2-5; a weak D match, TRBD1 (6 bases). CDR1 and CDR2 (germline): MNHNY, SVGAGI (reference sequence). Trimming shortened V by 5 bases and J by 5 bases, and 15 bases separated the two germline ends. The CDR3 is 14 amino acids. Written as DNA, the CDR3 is TGTGCCAGCAGTGTTCAGGGGCGCGGGGAGACCCAGTACTTC. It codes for CASSVQGRGETQYF.

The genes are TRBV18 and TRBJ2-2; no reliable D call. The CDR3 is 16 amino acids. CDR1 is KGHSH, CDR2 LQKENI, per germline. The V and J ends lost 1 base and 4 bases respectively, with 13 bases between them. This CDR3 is CASSPQNSPSTGELFF. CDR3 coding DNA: TGTGCCAGCTCACCACAGAATTCCCCAAGCACCGGGGAGCTGTTTTTT.

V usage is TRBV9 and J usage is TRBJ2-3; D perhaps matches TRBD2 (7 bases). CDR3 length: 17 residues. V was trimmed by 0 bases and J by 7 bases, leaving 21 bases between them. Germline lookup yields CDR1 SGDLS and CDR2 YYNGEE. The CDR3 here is CASSVAGRGPLQNTQYF. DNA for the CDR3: TGTGCCAGCAGCGTAGCCGGGCGGGGGCCTCTCCAGAATACGCAGTATTTT.

The CDR3 nucleotides are TGTGCCAGCAGTTCATTTCCCGGTAACACTGAAGCTTTCTTT. It specifies CASSSFPGNTEAFF. V usage is TRBV27 and J usage is TRBJ1-1, with no clear D. The V end lost 4 bases, the J end lost 2 bases, and 11 bases lay between the germline ends. The length of the CDR3 is 14 residues. Germline values: CDR1 MNHEY, CDR2 SMNVEV (reference sequence).

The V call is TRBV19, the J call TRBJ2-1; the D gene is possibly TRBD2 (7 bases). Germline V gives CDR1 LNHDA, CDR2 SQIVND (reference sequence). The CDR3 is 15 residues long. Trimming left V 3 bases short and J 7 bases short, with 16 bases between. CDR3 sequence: CASSMERRGGNEQFF. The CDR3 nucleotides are TGTGCCAGTAGTATGGAGAGGAGGGGGGGAAATGAGCAGTTCTTC.

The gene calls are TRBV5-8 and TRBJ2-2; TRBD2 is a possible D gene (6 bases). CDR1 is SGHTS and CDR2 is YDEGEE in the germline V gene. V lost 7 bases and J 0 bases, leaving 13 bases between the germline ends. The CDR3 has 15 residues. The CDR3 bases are TGTGCCAGCGTGAGTCCGGGGGCGAACACCGGGGAGCTGTTTTTT. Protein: CASVSPGANTGELFF.

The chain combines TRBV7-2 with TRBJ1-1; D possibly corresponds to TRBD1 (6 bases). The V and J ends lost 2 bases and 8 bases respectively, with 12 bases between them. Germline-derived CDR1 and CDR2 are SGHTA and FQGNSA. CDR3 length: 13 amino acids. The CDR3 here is CASSLTGAKEAFF. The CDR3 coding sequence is TGTGCCAGCAGCTTAACGGGGGCGAAGGAAGCTTTCTTT.

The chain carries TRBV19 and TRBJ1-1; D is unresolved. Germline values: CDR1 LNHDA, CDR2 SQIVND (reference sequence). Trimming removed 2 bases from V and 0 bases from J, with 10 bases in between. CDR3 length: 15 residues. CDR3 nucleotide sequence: TGTGCCAGTAGTATAAATAGGAGGATGAACACTGAAGCTTTCTTT. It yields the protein CASSINRRMNTEAFF. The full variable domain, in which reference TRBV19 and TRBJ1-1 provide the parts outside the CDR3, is DGGITQSPKYLFRKEGQNVTLSCEQNLNHDAMYWYRQDPGQGLRLIYYSQIVNDFQKGDIAEGYSVSREKKESFPLTVTSAQKNPTAFYLCASSINRRMNTEAFFGQGTRLTVV.

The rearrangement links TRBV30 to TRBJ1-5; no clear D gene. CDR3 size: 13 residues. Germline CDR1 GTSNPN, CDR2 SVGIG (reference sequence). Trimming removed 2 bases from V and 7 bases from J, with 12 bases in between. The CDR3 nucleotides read TGTGCCTGGAGTCTCTCCTTCGGGCAGCCCCAGCATTTT. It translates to CAWSLSFGQPQHF.

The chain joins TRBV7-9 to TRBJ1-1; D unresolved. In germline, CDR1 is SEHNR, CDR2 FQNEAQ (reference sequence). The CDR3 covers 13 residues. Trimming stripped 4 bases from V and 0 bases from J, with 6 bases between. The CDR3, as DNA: TGTGCCAGCAGCTCGTCCATGAACACTGAAGCTTTCTTT. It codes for CASSSSMNTEAFF. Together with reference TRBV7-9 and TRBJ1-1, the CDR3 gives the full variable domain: DTGVSQNPRHKITKRGQNVTFRCDPISEHNRLYWYRQTLGQGPEFLTYFQNEAQLEKSRLLSDRFSAERPKGSFSTLEIQRTEQGDSAMYLCASSSSMNTEAFFGQGTRLTVV.

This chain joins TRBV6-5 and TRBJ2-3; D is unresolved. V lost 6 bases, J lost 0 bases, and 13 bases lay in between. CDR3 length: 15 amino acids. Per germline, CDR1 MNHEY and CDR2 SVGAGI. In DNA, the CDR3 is TGTGCCAGCAGCCCCGTTTGGCAGAGCACAGATACGCAGTATTTT. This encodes CASSPVWQSTDTQYF.